This T cell receptor (beta chain) was identified during a study of cytomegalovirus exposure and HLA in healthy donors. To note about this clone: The target antigen is unknown.

Each donor was healthy, and each was a bone marrow donor. Donors likely had unrecorded immune exposures despite being nominally healthy when sampled. Study-wide results and caveats: In a later analysis, common viral pathogens appeared linked to several of the most significant clusters. It is likely that the observed cluster of highly shared sequence variants was a sequencing artifact.

This CDR3 spans 15 amino acids. Trimming left V 0 bases short and J 4 bases short, with 8 bases between. Germline V gene data show CDR1 as SGDLS and CDR2 as YYNGEE. Vbeta (60) and Jbeta (13) primers were used in the PCR. Clones were sequenced by immunoSEQ multiplex PCR, and TCRdb holds only the in-frame ones, with some missing. The profile covers around 150,000 clones, with roughly 72% appearing a single time and approximately 7.1% taken by the ten largest. This sequence was found in a man aged 40-50 years in good health and CMV-seropositive. The source material was PBMCs. The chain uses TRBV9 and TRBJ1-6, with a tentative D call TRBD1 (5 bases). The CDR3 spells CASSVGGGYNSPLHF. The CDR3 DNA follows: TGTGCCAGCAGCGTAGGCGGGGGATATAATTCACCCCTCCACTTT.